Presented here are 27 T cell receptor beta chains from one specimen sequenced in a study of cytomegalovirus exposure and HLA in healthy donors. The PCR used 60 Vbeta and 13 Jbeta primers. Libraries were prepared by immunoSEQ multiplex PCR; TCRdb keeps only in-frame clonotypes and omits some of them. Of 170,000 or so clones in the sample, around 78% were seen once. Material for sequencing was PBMCs. The origin of the receptors is a woman in her forties or fifties in good health and CMV-seropositive.

This chain links TRBV7-2 with TRBJ2-3, with D possibly being TRBD2 (5 bases). Trimming pared 5 bases from V and 1 base from J, leaving 16 bases between. Germline assignment: CDR1 SGHTA and CDR2 FQGNSA. This CDR3 is 16 amino acids long. CDR3 protein: CASSHQSSAGTDTQYF. The CDR3 DNA sequence: TGTGCCAGCAGCCATCAATCCTCAGCGGGCACAGATACGCAGTATTTT.

The chain is built from TRBV14 and TRBJ2-3, with TRBD2 matching over 13 bases. The germline CDR1 and CDR2 sequences are SGHDN and FVKESK. Trimming took 3 bases from V and 4 from J; bases not matched to a gene: 13. The CDR3 runs to 19 residues. CDR3 amino acids: CASSHRTRTSGRYPDTQYF. As DNA, the CDR3 is TGTGCCAGCAGCCACCGAACTCGGACTAGCGGGAGATACCCAGATACGCAGTATTTT.

The chain recombines TRBV5-1 with TRBJ2-1; 9 nucleotides align to TRBD1. The CDR3 has 14 residues. Germline CDR1 SGHRS, CDR2 YFSETQ. V was clipped by 1 base and J by 9 bases; unmatched bases: 5. The CDR3 DNA reads TGCGCCAGCAGCTTGCGGACAGGGGATGGTGAGCAGTTCTTC. Protein sequence: CASSLRTGDGEQFF. Full variable domain (missing parts from reference TRBV5-1 and TRBJ2-1): KAGVTQTPRYLIKTRGQQVTLSCSPISGHRSVSWYQQTPGQGLQFLFEYFSETQRNKGNFPGRFSGRQFSNSRSEMNVSTLELGDSALYLCASSLRTGDGEQFFGPGTRLTVL.

The gene calls are TRBV29-1 and TRBJ2-1, with 9 bases identical to TRBD2. V dropped 7 bases and J dropped 4; count of bases not matched to a gene: 8. The germline V gene has CDR1 SQVTM and CDR2 ANQGSEA. The CDR3 length is 14 residues. CDR3 nucleotide sequence: TGCAGCGCTCTCGGACTAGCGATATACAATGAGCAGTTCTTC. Translated, it gives CSALGLAIYNEQFF.

The chain combines TRBV30 with TRBJ2-7; 8 bases align to TRBD1. Germline CDR1 GTSNPN, CDR2 SVGIG (reference sequence). V was clipped by 3 bases and J by 4 bases; unmatched bases: 2. The CDR3 extends over 12 amino acids. As DNA, the CDR3 is TGTGCCTGGAGAGACAGGGGTTACGAGCAGTACTTC. As protein: CAWRDRGYEQYF. The entire variable domain, with the rest obtained from reference TRBV30 and TRBJ2-7, is as follows: SQTIHQWPATLVQPVGSPLSLECTVEGTSNPNLYWYRQAAGRGLQLLFYSVGIGQISSEVPQNLSASRPQDRQFILSSKKLLLSDSGFYLCAWRDRGYEQYFGPGTRLTVT.

The chain recombines TRBV29-1 with TRBJ2-3, with D tentatively TRBD2 (5 bases). V lost 0 bases and J 0 bases, leaving 7 bases between the germline ends. Germline V gives CDR1 SQVTM, CDR2 ANQGSEA. This CDR3 has 14 residues. The DNA for the CDR3 is TGCAGCGTTGAAGACTCGGGGAGCACAGATACGCAGTATTTT. This codes for CSVEDSGSTDTQYF.

This clone was seen just once. V is TRBV10-3 and J is TRBJ2-2; the D is unclear. The ends were cut back, 4 bases at V and 0 bases at J, with 6 bases in the middle. The CDR3 totals 14 residues. Germline V CDR1 and CDR2: ENHRY, SYGVKD. CDR3 in DNA: TGTGCCATCAGTGTTTACTCGAACACCGGGGAGCTGTTTTTT. As protein: CAISVYSNTGELFF.

The chain recombines TRBV11-2 with TRBJ1-3, with 7 positions matching TRBD1. The trim removed 5 bases at V and 0 bases at J, leaving 7 bases unmatched. The CDR3 is 16 amino acids. Germline V gives CDR1 SGHAT, CDR2 FQNNGV. The CDR3 DNA follows: TGTGCCAGCAGCCAACAAAACAGGGGCTCTGGAAACACCATATATTTT. Encoded protein: CASSQQNRGSGNTIYF.

The gene calls are TRBV19 and TRBJ2-2; 10 bases align to TRBD2. CDR1 is LNHDA, CDR2 SQIVND, per germline (reference sequence). Trimming took 10 bases from V and 1 from J; bases not matched to a gene: 12. CDR3 size: 17 residues. CDR3 loop: CAIGAFGTSENTGELFF. The DNA of the CDR3 is TGTGCCATAGGGGCCTTCGGGACTAGCGAGAACACCGGGGAGCTGTTTTTT.

The chain links TRBV27 to TRBJ1-1; unclear D gene. Germline CDR1 MNHEY, CDR2 SMNVEV (reference sequence). Trimming stripped 8 bases from V and 1 base from J, with 17 bases between. The CDR3 runs to 15 residues. For the CDR3, the DNA is TGTGCCAGCCTACGCGAGGGCGGGCGGAACACTGAAGCTTTCTTT. It yields the protein CASLREGGRNTEAFF.

The V and J genes are TRBV4-3 and TRBJ1-4; TRBD1 matches 9 bases. With V trimmed by 0 bases and J by 11 bases, 7 bases remained unmatched. The CDR3 sequence is 15 residues long. The germline V gene encodes CDR1 LGHNA and CDR2 YSLEER. The CDR3 protein is CASSQENRGLGKLFF. CDR3 DNA: TGCGCCAGCAGCCAAGAAAACAGGGGGCTAGGGAAACTGTTTTTT.

This chain links TRBV6-1 with TRBJ2-7, with D possibly being TRBD1 (6 bases). The germline V gene has CDR1 MNHNS and CDR2 SASEGT. Between the trimmed V and J ends, which lost 5 bases and 5 bases, there was a span of 16 bases. This CDR3 region has 14 residues. The CDR3 DNA reads TGTGCCAGCAGTCGAGGGGGAGAGTTCAACGAGCAGTACTTC. As protein: CASSRGGEFNEQYF.

The genes are TRBV5-1 and TRBJ1-3, with D tentatively TRBD1 (5 bases). The germline V and J ends were trimmed by 5 bases and 1 base, with 10 bases remaining between them. The CDR3 contains 14 residues. Germline CDR1 is SGHRS and CDR2 is YFSETQ. This CDR3 is CASRATVSGNTIYF. CDR3 in DNA: TGCGCCAGCAGGGCGACAGTTTCTGGAAACACCATATATTTT.

The chain uses TRBV4-3 and TRBJ2-2, with 13 bases fitting TRBD2. V was pared by 0 bases and J by 4 bases, with 11 bases of the junction left unmatched. Germline CDR1 is LGHNA and CDR2 is YSLEER. The CDR3 spans 20 residues. CDR3 protein: CASSQDPTSGRALVTGELFF. CDR3 nucleotides: TGCGCCAGCAGCCAAGATCCAACTAGCGGGAGGGCTCTGGTCACCGGGGAGCTGTTTTTT.

V gene TRBV9 combines with J gene TRBJ1-1, with D tentatively TRBD1 (5 bases). V shed 7 bases and J shed 4 bases, with 8 bases lying between them. Germline CDR1 SGDLS, CDR2 YYNGEE. This CDR3 has 11 residues. The CDR3 reads CASSGGTEAFF. CDR3 bases: TGTGCCAGCTCGGGGGGCACTGAAGCTTTCTTT. Full variable domain (outside the CDR3, taken from reference TRBV9 and TRBJ1-1): DSGVTQTPKHLITATGQRVTLRCSPRSGDLSVYWYQQSLDQGLQFLIQYYNGEERAKGNILERFSAQQFPDLHSELNLSSLELGDSALYFCASSGGTEAFFGQGTRLTVV.

The rearrangement uses TRBV9 and TRBJ1-3; maybe TRBD1 (6 bases). The germline V and J ends were trimmed by 4 bases and 8 bases, with 13 bases remaining between them. The germline gives CDR1 SGDLS, CDR2 YYNGEE. The CDR3 loop spans 13 amino acids. This chain's CDR3 is CASSTRQADTIYF. CDR3 nucleotide sequence: TGTGCCAGCAGCACAAGACAGGCAGACACCATATATTTT. Drawing the rest from reference TRBV9 and TRBJ1-3, the complete variable domain is DSGVTQTPKHLITATGQRVTLRCSPRSGDLSVYWYQQSLDQGLQFLIQYYNGEERAKGNILERFSAQQFPDLHSELNLSSLELGDSALYFCASSTRQADTIYFGEGSWLTVV.

This clone was seen just once. V usage is TRBV28 and J usage is TRBJ2-7, with TRBD2 matching 9 bases. V gave up 5 bases and J gave up 4 bases; unmatched junction bases: 9. The CDR3 runs 15 residues. The germline V gene has CDR1 MDHEN and CDR2 SYDVKM. The CDR3 coding sequence is TGTGCCAGCAGTCGGGGTAGCGGGAGAGGGTACGAGCAGTACTTC. Translation gives CASSRGSGRGYEQYF.

This chain uses TRBV5-1 with TRBJ2-5; the D gene is possibly TRBD1 (6 bases). The J call may be mistaken, given a closer DNA end match to TRBJ2-7. The germline gives CDR1 SGHRS, CDR2 YFSETQ. The CDR3 has 15 amino acids. The CDR3 region has the DNA TGCGCCAGCAGCTTGGTTGGGGGCCGGTCCTACGAGCAGTACTTC. This sequence encodes CASSLVGGRSYEQYF.

The chain is built from TRBV11-2 and TRBJ2-1, with TRBD2 identical over 15 bases. The CDR3 has 15 amino acids. V was clipped by 5 bases and J by 9 bases; unmatched bases: 5. CDR1 and CDR2 (germline): SGHAT, FQNNGV. CDR3 nucleotide sequence: TGTGCCAGCAGCCCCGGACTAGCGGGAGGGATTGAGCAGTTCTTC. Amino acid sequence: CASSPGLAGGIEQFF. Full variable domain (rest looked up from reference TRBV11-2 and TRBJ2-1): EAGVAQSPRYKIIEKRQSVAFWCNPISGHATLYWYQQILGQGPKLLIQFQNNGVVDDSQLPKDRFSAERLKGVDSTLKIQPAKLEDSAVYLCASSPGLAGGIEQFFGPGTRLTVL.

The V gene is TRBV19, the J gene TRBJ1-4; TRBD1 is a possible D gene (6 bases). Germline V gene sequence: CDR1 LNHDA, CDR2 SQIVND (reference sequence). The CDR3 totals 14 residues. V gave up 10 bases and J gave up 0 bases, with 12 bases separating them. DNA for the CDR3: TGTGCCATCGGGACACCGGCAACTAATGAAAAACTGTTTTTT. Translated, it gives CAIGTPATNEKLFF.

This clone appeared a few times. The V gene is TRBV7-9, the J gene TRBJ1-4; the D is unclear. Germline assignment: CDR1 SEHNR and CDR2 FQNEAQ (reference sequence). The V and J ends lost 4 bases and 8 bases respectively, with 11 bases between them. The CDR3 covers 13 residues. CDR3 in amino acids: CASSSVAGEKLFF. CDR3 DNA: TGTGCCAGCAGCTCCGTGGCAGGCGAAAAACTGTTTTTT.

The V gene is TRBV21-1, the J gene TRBJ1-1; no check of the table's D call, TRBD1, against the DNA was made. TRBV21-1 is a pseudogene segment. The CDR3 has 14 amino acids. The CDR3 protein is CASSKGQGKDEAFF. Here the CDR3 DNA reads TGTGCCAGCAGCAAAGGTCAGGGGAAAGATGAAGCTTTCTTT.

The V gene is TRBV5-4, the J gene TRBJ1-2, with 9 bases that match TRBD1. Trimming at V came to 5 bases and at J to 2 bases, leaving 10 bases not matched to a gene. The CDR3 covers 16 residues. Germline V gives CDR1 SGHNT, CDR2 YYREEE (reference sequence). The CDR3: CASSSPTGGANYGYTF. The CDR3 DNA reads as TGTGCCAGCAGTTCACCTACAGGGGGCGCGAACTATGGCTACACCTTC.

V usage is TRBV28 and J usage is TRBJ2-7; 9 bases line up with TRBD1. The germline V gene has CDR1 MDHEN and CDR2 SYDVKM. The J segment lost 5 bases and the V segment lost 5 bases, leaving 10 bases of the junction unmatched. The CDR3 is 15 amino acids. The CDR3 region has the DNA TGTGCCAGCAGTCTTACTCCGGGACAGGGTGACGAGCAGTACTTC. It yields the protein CASSLTPGQGDEQYF.

In DNA form, the CDR3 reads TGTGCCAGCAGCCCTGGGGGGGTCAATTCACCCCTCCACTTT. Its protein is CASSPGGVNSPLHF. The gene calls are TRBV7-2 and TRBJ1-6, with a tentative D call TRBD1 (5 bases). Germline CDR1 SGHTA, CDR2 FQGNSA. Trimming cost V 5 bases and J 7 bases, with 12 bases left between them. This CDR3 contains 14 residues.

V gene TRBV27 combines with J gene TRBJ2-1; D possibly corresponds to TRBD2 (6 bases). The V gene lost 6 bases and the J gene lost 6 bases, with 18 bases spanning the gap. Germline CDR1 is MNHEY and CDR2 is SMNVEV (reference sequence). The CDR3 loop spans 15 amino acids. The CDR3 loop is CASSPGLAFPNEQFF. In nucleotides, the CDR3 is TGTGCCAGCAGCCCGGGACTCGCTTTCCCCAATGAGCAGTTCTTC.

V and J are TRBV7-9 and TRBJ2-1, with a weak D call TRBD1 (5 bases). Trimming cost V 4 bases and J 4 bases, with 14 bases left between them. Germline V gives CDR1 SEHNR, CDR2 FQNEAQ (reference sequence). The CDR3 is made up of 15 amino acids. In DNA form, the CDR3 reads TGTGCCAGCAGCTCGACCAGGGCTCTATACAATGAGCAGTTCTTC. This encodes CASSSTRALYNEQFF.